This TCR beta chain was sequenced for a study of T cells in Graves' hyperthyroidism and ophthalmopathy. RNA transcripts yielded amplified TCR beta CDR3 regions. HTBI primers were the set used in a first-round RT-PCR of the TCR CDR3. TCRdb recomputed calls from the multiplex PCR reads with MiXCR, one row per CDR3 protein. The sample holds some 300,000 distinct CDR3 sequences; around 19% are singletons and the top ten take approximately 35%. CDR1 is SQVTM, CDR2 ANQGSEA, per germline. CDR3 size: 13 residues. Trimming cost V 6 bases and J 5 bases, with 17 bases left between them. This clonotype has more than one count but fewer than ten.

Sequencing was done on a sample of blood. This chain uses TRBV29-1 with TRBJ2-7, with D perhaps matching TRBD1 (5 bases). The sequence derives from a man aged 45 to 65 with Graves' ophthalmopathy. This chain's CDR3 is CSVTRQGGHEQYF. The CDR3 bases are TGCAGCGTCACCCGGCAGGGCGGCCACGAGCAGTACTTC.